This T cell receptor (beta chain) was documented in a study of OX40 agonist ivuxolimab in advanced cancers. For context, the study as a whole: Ivuxolimab was an agonistic, fully human IgG2 monoclonal antibody directed against OX40 (CD134), a costimulatory receptor. Intravenous ivuxolimab was administered to patients every 2 weeks at six dose levels: 0.01, 0.1, 0.3, 1.5, 3 and 10 mg/kg. Among the approximately 50 dose-escalation patients, 19 had hepatocellular carcinoma, 15 or so melanoma, 9 renal cell carcinoma and 9 head and neck cancer. In the dose-escalation cohort, approximately 83% of patients were male, and the mean age was 60 years with a range of roughly 20 to 85. Prior anti-PD-1, anti-PD-L1 or anti-CTLA-4 therapy was permitted, and approximately 39% of dose-escalation patients had received checkpoint inhibitors. Partial responses occurred in three dose-escalation patients, of whom one had hepatocellular carcinoma and two had cutaneous melanoma. The point of sequencing TCRbeta in the periphery was to test whether ivuxolimab changed TCR sequence diversity and drove clonal T-cell expansion. The monotherapy dose-escalation portion (N ≈ 52 patients) of the phase I ivuxolimab trial is reported in the paper. Findings and caveats that apply to the study as a whole: After ivuxolimab, CD8+ T cells had more expanded clones than CD4+ T cells on average. Low levels of normalized T-cell clonal expansion were also seen in some patients who did not respond. At doses of 0.1 to 3.0 mg/kg, clonal expansion of both CD4+ and CD8+ T cells in blood was seen between baseline and week 6. In partial responders in the 0.1-3.0 mg/kg groups, normalized peripheral clonal expansion was found to be among the lowest, especially among CD8+ T cells. Antigen specificity was not determined for the clonally expanded peripheral T cells.

A few counts support this clone. It lacks a known antigen. No much larger clone exists at a distance of one base, and base qualities are not known. The trial excluded patients who had a history of autoimmune disease or were on systemic immunosuppression. Peripheral blood for TCR sequencing was collected from all dose cohorts at baseline, on cycle 4 day 1, and on cycle 7 day 1. Samples were obtained from an open-label, multicenter, first-in-human phase I dose-escalation trial of ivuxolimab. The trial enrolled adults with locally advanced or metastatic head and neck squamous cell, hepatocellular, melanoma or renal cell carcinoma. CD4+ and CD8+ T cells were sorted separately from peripheral blood before TCR sequencing. To sequence the TCRbeta CDR3 region, genomic DNA was isolated from the sorted cells. The immunoSEQ Assay was used for sequencing of TCRbeta CDR3 regions. TCRdb holds this immuneACCESS table with in-frame rearrangements only. Some clones are missing; in checked studies, unresolved V genes explain under half, and the rest has no known cause. This sample lists approximately 76,000 clones; 65% to 90% were detected once. The biggest ten clones account for about 0.6% of the sample.

The CDR3 numbers 13 residues from cysteine through phenylalanine. The only DNA kept is the CDR3, 39 bases in frame from the first base. V and J lose 10 bases and 2 bases, and a span of 9 bases separates them. Taken from the germline V gene (reference sequence), the CDR1 and CDR2 loops are MNHEY and SMNVEV. This receptor was obtained from an adult with an advanced solid tumor such as melanoma, head and neck, liver or kidney cancer. Here the chain combines TRBV27 and TRBJ2-6, with TRBD1 as a weak D call on 6 bases. The sequenced sample was CD4+ or CD8+ T cells sorted from blood, obtained in a trial of the OX40 agonist ivuxolimab. The DNA is as follows: TGTGCCACAACAGGGCCTGGGGCCAACGTCCTGACTTTC. It translates as CATTGPGANVLTF.